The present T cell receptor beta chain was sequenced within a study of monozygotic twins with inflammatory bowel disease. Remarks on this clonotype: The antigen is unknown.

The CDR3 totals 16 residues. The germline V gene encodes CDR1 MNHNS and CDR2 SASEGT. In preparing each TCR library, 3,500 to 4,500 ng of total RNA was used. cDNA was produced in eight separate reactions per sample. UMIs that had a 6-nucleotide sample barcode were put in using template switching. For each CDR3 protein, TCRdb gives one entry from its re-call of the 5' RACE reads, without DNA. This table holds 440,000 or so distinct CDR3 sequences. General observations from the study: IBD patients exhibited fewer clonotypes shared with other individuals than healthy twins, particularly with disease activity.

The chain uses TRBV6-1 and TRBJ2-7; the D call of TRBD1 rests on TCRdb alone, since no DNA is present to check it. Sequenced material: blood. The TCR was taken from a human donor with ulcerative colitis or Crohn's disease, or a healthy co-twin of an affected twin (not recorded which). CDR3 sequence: CASSDKDRTSAYEQYF.